This TCR beta chain emerged from a study of blood T cell repertoires in COVID-19. Study information: T cells, B-cell-depleted T cells, or PBMCs provided the cDNA or gDNA that served as material.

The protocol was immunoSEQ multiplex PCR, while the TCRdb copy is restricted to in-frame clones and leaves out a portion. Of 120,000 to 150,000 clones detected, roughly nine tenths appear once; the ten largest clones hold about 1.6%. CDR3 length equals 13 residues. CDR1 is SQVTM and CDR2 is ANQGSEA in the germline V gene. Trimming left V 6 bases short and J 1 base short, with 11 bases between. The chain employs TRBV29-1 and TRBJ2-3; D is perhaps TRBD1 (5 bases). Sequenced: peripheral blood. This TCR was recovered from a human donor in a cohort sampled during active COVID-19. The CDR3 loop is CSVSRVGTDTQYF. DNA for the CDR3: TGCAGCGTCTCCAGGGTGGGCACAGATACGCAGTATTTT.